This TCR beta chain was documented in a study of T cell responses to AZD1222 COVID-19 vaccine. The CDR3 is 13 amino acids. Germline CDR1 and CDR2: LGHDT and YNNKEL (reference sequence). V was cut by 5 bases and J by 4 bases, with 11 bases left in between. Profiled with immunoSEQ multiplex PCR; TCRdb holds only in-frame clones, not every one. The repertoire includes tens of thousands of clones, 70% to 90% of them detected once, and around 5.2% sits in the top ten. The receptor was isolated from an adult in good health. The sequenced sample was peripheral blood, obtained on day 0 of AZD1222 vaccination. This chain joins TRBV3-1 (or the pseudogene TRBV3-2) and TRBJ1-2, with D hard to call. CDR3 nucleotides: TGTGCCAGCAGCGATCAATTTGGCTATGGCTACACCTTC. It yields the protein CASSDQFGYGYTF.